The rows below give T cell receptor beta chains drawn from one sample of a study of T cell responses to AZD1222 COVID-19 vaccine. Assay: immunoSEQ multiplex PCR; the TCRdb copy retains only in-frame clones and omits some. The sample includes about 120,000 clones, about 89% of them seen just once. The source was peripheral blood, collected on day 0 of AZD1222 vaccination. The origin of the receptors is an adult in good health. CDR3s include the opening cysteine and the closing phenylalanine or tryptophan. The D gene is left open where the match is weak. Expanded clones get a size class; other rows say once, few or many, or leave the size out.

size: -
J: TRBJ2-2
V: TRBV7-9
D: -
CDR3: CASSRKKGQNTGELFF
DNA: TGTGCCAGCAGCCGAAAAAAAGGACAGAACACCGGGGAGCTGTTTTTT

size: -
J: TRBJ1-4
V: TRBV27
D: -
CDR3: CACRRPTNEKLFF
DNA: TGTGCCTGTCGGAGGCCAACTAATGAAAAACTGTTTTTT

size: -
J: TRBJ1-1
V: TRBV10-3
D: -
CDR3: CATVESGTEAFF
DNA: TGTGCCACCGTAGAGTCAGGGACTGAAGCTTTCTTT

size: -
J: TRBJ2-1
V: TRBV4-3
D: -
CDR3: CASSQYPAGRSYNEQFF
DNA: TGCGCCAGCAGCCAATACCCGGCAGGGAGGTCCTACAATGAGCAGTTCTTC

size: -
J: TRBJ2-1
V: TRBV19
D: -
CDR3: CASSPRERLGTYNEQFF
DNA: TGTGCCAGTAGTCCTCGGGAGCGCCTAGGGACTTACAATGAGCAGTTCTTC

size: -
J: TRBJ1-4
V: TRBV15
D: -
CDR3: CATSRDRGGVWEKLFF
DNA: TGTGCCACCAGCAGAGATCGTGGAGGGGTCTGGGAAAAACTGTTTTTT

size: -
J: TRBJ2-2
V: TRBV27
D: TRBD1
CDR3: CASSPGTAYTGELFF
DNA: TGTGCCAGCAGCCCCGGGACAGCATACACCGGGGAGCTGTTTTTT

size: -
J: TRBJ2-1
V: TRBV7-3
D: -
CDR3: CASSLTRDWHNEQFF
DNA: TGTGCCAGCAGCTTAACAAGGGACTGGCACAATGAGCAGTTCTTC

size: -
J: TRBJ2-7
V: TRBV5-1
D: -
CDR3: CASSFEIWNEQYF
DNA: TGCGCCAGCAGCTTCGAAATCTGGAACGAGCAGTACTTC

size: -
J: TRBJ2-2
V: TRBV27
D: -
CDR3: CATHRASGTGELFF
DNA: TGTGCCACCCACAGGGCTTCAGGGACCGGGGAGCTGTTTTTT

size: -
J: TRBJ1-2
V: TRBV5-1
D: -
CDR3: CASSLAGDVGGYTF
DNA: TGCGCCAGCAGCTTGGCCGGGGACGTTGGAGGCTACACCTTC

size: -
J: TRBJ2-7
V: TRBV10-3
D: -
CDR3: CAISDSYEQYF
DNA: TGTGCCATCAGTGACTCCTACGAGCAGTACTTC

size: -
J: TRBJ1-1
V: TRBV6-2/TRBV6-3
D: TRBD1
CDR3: CASSYSSRGQTYTEAFF
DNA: TGTGCCAGCAGTTACTCAAGCAGGGGGCAGACGTACACTGAAGCTTTCTTT

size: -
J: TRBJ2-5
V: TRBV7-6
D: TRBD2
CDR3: CASSLGAGGPVETQYF
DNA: TGTGCCAGCAGCTTAGGAGCGGGAGGGCCCGTTGAGACCCAGTACTTC

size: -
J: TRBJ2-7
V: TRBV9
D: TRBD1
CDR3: CASSVSGTGGYEQYF
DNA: TGTGCCAGCAGCGTCTCCGGGACAGGGGGCTACGAGCAGTACTTC

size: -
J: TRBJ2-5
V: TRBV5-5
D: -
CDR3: CASSFGTDLGTQYF
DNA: TGTGCCAGCAGCTTCGGGACCGACCTGGGGACCCAGTACTTC

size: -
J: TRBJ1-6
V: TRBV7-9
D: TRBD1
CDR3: CASSLRDRPWPLHF
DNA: TGTGCCAGCAGCTTAAGGGACAGGCCATGGCCCCTCCACTTT

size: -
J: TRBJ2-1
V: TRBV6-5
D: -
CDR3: CASITSPLRGVEQFF
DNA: TGTGCCAGCATCACCTCCCCCTTAAGGGGGGTTGAGCAGTTCTTC

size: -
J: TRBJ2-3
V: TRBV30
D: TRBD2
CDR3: CAWSLGLAGGRGDTQYF
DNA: TGTGCCTGGAGTCTGGGGCTAGCGGGAGGAAGAGGAGATACGCAGTATTTT

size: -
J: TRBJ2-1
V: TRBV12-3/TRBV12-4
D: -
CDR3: CASRPGTDNEQFF
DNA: TGTGCCAGCAGGCCAGGGACTGACAATGAGCAGTTCTTC

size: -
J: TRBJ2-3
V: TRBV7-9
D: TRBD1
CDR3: CASSLWFGQGTDTQYF
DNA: TGTGCCAGCAGCTTATGGTTTGGACAGGGTACAGATACGCAGTATTTT

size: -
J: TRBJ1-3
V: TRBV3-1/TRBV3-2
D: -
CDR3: CASSQARQLSGNTIYF
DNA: TGTGCCAGCAGCCAAGCTCGGCAGCTCTCTGGAAACACCATATATTTT

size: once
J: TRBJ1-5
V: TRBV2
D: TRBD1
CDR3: CASSVDREKQPQHF
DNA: TGTGCCAGCAGTGTAGACAGGGAAAAACAGCCCCAGCATTTT

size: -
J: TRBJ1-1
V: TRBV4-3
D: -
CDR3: CASSPRTANTEAFF
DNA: TGCGCCAGCAGCCCCCGGACAGCGAACACTGAAGCTTTCTTT

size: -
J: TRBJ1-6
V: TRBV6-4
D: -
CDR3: CASSDSELSPLHF
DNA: TGTGCCAGCAGTGACTCGGAGCTTTCACCCCTCCACTTT

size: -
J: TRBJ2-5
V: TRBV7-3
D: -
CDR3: CASSSARGETQYF
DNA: TGTGCCAGCAGCTCGGCGCGAGGGGAGACCCAGTACTTC

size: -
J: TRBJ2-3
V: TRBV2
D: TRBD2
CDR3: CASRAGTSGSRTDTQYF
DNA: TGTGCCAGCAGGGCCGGGACTAGCGGGAGTCGCACAGATACGCAGTATTTT

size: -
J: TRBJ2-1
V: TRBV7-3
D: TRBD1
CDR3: CASSSRQGGEQFF
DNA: TGTGCCAGCAGCTCACGACAGGGGGGTGAGCAGTTCTTC

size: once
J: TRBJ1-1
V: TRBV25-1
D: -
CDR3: CASSDRREAFF
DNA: TGTGCCAGCAGTGACCGCAGGGAAGCTTTCTTT

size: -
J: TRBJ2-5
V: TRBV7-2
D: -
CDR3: CASSPQQETQYF
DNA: TGTGCCAGCAGTCCACAGCAGGAGACCCAGTACTTC

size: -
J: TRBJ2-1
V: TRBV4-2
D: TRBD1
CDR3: CASSQDPGGTYNEQFF
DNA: TGTGCCAGCAGCCAAGATCCAGGGGGTACCTACAATGAGCAGTTCTTC

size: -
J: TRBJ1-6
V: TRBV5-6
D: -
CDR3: CASSLAGQTYNSPLHF
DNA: TGTGCCAGCAGCTTGGCCGGCCAGACGTATAATTCACCCCTCCACTTT

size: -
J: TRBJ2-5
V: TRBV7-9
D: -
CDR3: CASSFKQETQYF
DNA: TGTGCCAGCAGCTTTAAACAAGAGACCCAGTACTTC

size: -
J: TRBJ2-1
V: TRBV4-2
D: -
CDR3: CASSQDFRSEQFF
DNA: TGTGCCAGCAGCCAAGATTTCCGCAGTGAGCAGTTCTTC

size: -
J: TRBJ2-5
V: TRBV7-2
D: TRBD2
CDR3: CASSLGEGAKTQYF
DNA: TGTGCCAGCAGCTTAGGGGAGGGTGCAAAGACCCAGTACTTC

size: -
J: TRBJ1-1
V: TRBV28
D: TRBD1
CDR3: CASSLDRGGTEAFF
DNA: TGTGCCAGCAGTTTGGACAGGGGAGGAACTGAAGCTTTCTTT

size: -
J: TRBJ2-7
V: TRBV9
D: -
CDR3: CASSVARRSYEQYF
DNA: TGTGCCAGCAGCGTCGCTCGGAGGTCCTACGAGCAGTACTTC

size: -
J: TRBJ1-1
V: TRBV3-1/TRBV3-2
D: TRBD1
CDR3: CASSQDLGQASEAFF
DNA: TGTGCCAGCAGCCAAGACCTTGGACAGGCCAGTGAAGCTTTCTTT

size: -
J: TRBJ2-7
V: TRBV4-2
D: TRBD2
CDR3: CASSQEGTSVAYEQYF
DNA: TGTGCCAGCAGCCAAGAAGGAACTAGCGTAGCCTACGAGCAGTACTTC

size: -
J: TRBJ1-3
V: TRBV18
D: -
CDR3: CASSPYESSGNTIYF
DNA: TGTGCCAGCTCACCATATGAGAGCTCTGGAAACACCATATATTTT

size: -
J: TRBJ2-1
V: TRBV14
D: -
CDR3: CASRQDPGDEQFF
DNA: TGTGCCAGCAGACAAGATCCGGGGGACGAGCAGTTCTTC

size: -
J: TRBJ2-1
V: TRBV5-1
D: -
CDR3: CASSFTNEQFF
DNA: TGCGCCAGCAGCTTTACCAATGAGCAGTTCTTC

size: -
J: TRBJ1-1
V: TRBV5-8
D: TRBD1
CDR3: CASRPGTGKAFF
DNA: TGTGCCAGCAGGCCCGGGACAGGAAAAGCTTTCTTT